The 3 T cell receptor beta chains given below trace back to one sample, sequenced in a study of beta chain features in type 1 diabetes. Their target antigens are unknown. Every bit of the isolated RNA underwent reverse transcription, so sequencing read expressed TCRB transcripts. The data were produced by immunoSEQ multiplex PCR, yet TCRdb's version contains in-frame clones alone and is incomplete. The table records roughly 290,000 clones, about 15% of them present only once. Findings and limits, study-wide: Across all four CD4+ subsets, people with type 1 diabetes showed modestly shorter TCRB CDR3s.

Sequenced input: naive CD4+ T cells from blood. Every receptor here comes from a man between 18 and 29 years old with type 1 diabetes.

This clone was seen more than once but under ten times. The V and J genes are TRBV6-5 and TRBJ1-4; no firm D call. Germline V lookup: CDR1 MNHEY, CDR2 SVGAGI. V was trimmed by 7 bases and J by 8 bases, leaving 17 bases between them. The CDR3 spans 14 residues. Written as DNA, the CDR3 is TGTGCCAGCACTACCGCCGCGGGTGGCGAAAAACTGTTTTTT. This encodes CASTTAAGGEKLFF.

This clone has more than one count but fewer than ten. V usage is TRBV20-1 and J usage is TRBJ2-3; D is unresolved. Germline-derived CDR1 and CDR2 are DFQATT and SNEGSKA (reference sequence). Between the trimmed V and J ends, which lost 3 bases and 6 bases, there was a span of 4 bases. This CDR3 is 10 amino acids long. The CDR3 DNA is TGCAGTGCTAGGAGTGATACGCAGTATTTT. Protein: CSARSDTQYF.

This clone was seen only a few times. This rearrangement joins TRBV7-2 to TRBJ1-2, with D unclear. Germline assignment: CDR1 SGHTA and CDR2 FQGNSA. V was trimmed by 2 bases and J by 4 bases, leaving 11 bases between them. The CDR3 runs to 14 residues. CDR3 region: CASSLTSDGYGYTF. CDR3 DNA: TGTGCCAGCAGCTTAACGAGCGACGGCTATGGCTACACCTTC.